This TCR beta chain was sequenced for a study of beta chain features in type 1 diabetes. CDR3 length equals 12 residues. V lost 8 bases, J lost 2 bases, and 12 bases lay in between. The V gene's germline CDR1 is GTSNPN and CDR2 SVGIG (reference sequence). Since all of the isolated RNA was reverse transcribed, expressed TCRB transcripts were what got sequenced. The table came from immunoSEQ multiplex PCR; TCRdb's copy has only in-frame clones and leaves some out. The data hold about 230,000 clones, with around 10% observed a single time. This clonotype was obtained from a woman aged 18-29 years in good health. Input material: naive CD4+ T cells from blood. This chain connects TRBV30 to TRBJ1-2; D gene uncertain. The CDR3 nucleotides are TGTGCCAGCCGGCCGGGGAACTATGGCTACACCTTC. This translates into CASRPGNYGYTF.